This TCR beta chain was recovered during a study of blood T cell repertoires in COVID-19. Study-level information: Acute-phase and convalescent COVID-19 samples originated in the United States, Italy and Spain. Sources were T cells, B-cell-depleted T cells, or PBMCs; the material itself was cDNA or gDNA.

Sequencing was performed with immunoSEQ multiplex PCR; in TCRdb, only in-frame clones are kept and a portion is missing. Counted here are 100,000 to 150,000 clones, around 70% occurring once; the ten biggest clones make up 5.5% to 7.5%. Patients in Seattle were enrolled during active infection, then followed longitudinally. In germline, CDR1 is KGHSH, CDR2 LQKENI. This CDR3 region has 14 residues. V was pared by 3 bases and J by 6 bases, with 12 bases between. The V gene is TRBV18, the J gene TRBJ2-4; D remains unclear. Sequencing used peripheral blood. This TCR derives from a man older than 75 with COVID-19, enrolled during active disease. The CDR3 DNA reads as TGTGCCAGCTCACCTCCACAGTCTATAAACATTCAGTACTTC. Protein product: CASSPPQSINIQYF. Filled out from reference TRBV18 and TRBJ2-4, the complete variable domain reads NAGVMQNPRHLVRRRGQEARLRCSPMKGHSHVYWYRQLPEEGLKFMVYLQKENIIDESGMPKERFSAEFPKEGPSILRIQQVVRGDSAAYFCASSPPQSINIQYFGAGTRLSVL.